Following are 10 T cell receptor beta chains from one sample sequenced in a study of blood T cell repertoires in COVID-19 (dated by TCRdb to 2018 to 2020). Library preparation used the immunoSEQ multiplex PCR assay. The table was pulled from immuneACCESS by TCRdb, which kept in-frame rearrangements only. Such tables lose some clones; where checked, under half of the loss comes from unresolved V genes, and the rest has no known cause. The sample table records fewer than 250,000 clones; about 85% of these occur just once. The ten most abundant clones make up about 1.1% of the sample. Source material: peripheral blood. The receptors come from a young man with acute or convalescent COVID-19.

The CDR3 DNA reads TGTGCCAGCAGCCCCCAACAGGGATTGAGTCGCTCACCCCTCCACTTT. Translation gives CASSPQQGLSRSPLHF. This chain connects TRBV7-8 to TRBJ1-6; a weak D match, TRBD1 (6 bases). CDR3 length equals 16 residues. V gave up 5 bases and J gave up 10 bases, with 21 bases separating them. Looked up from germline, CDR1 is SGHVS and CDR2 is FQNEAQ. The full variable domain, with the rest looked up from reference TRBV7-8 and TRBJ1-6, is GAGVSQSPRYKVAKRGQDVALRCDPISGHVSLFWYQQALGQGPEFLTYFQNEAQLDKSGLPSDRFFAERPEGSVSTLKIQRTQQEDSAVYLCASSPQQGLSRSPLHFGNGTRLTVT.

The V call is TRBV11-2, the J call TRBJ1-1, with 8 positions matching TRBD1. Germline assignment: CDR1 SGHAT and CDR2 FQNNGV. This CDR3 is built from 16 residues. V lost 5 bases to trimming and J lost 2 bases; unmatched junction nucleotides: 10. The CDR3 region is CASSPGQGMTNTEAFF. The CDR3 DNA follows: TGTGCCAGCAGCCCTGGACAGGGCATGACAAACACTGAAGCTTTCTTT. The full variable domain, completed using reference TRBV11-2 and TRBJ1-1, is EAGVAQSPRYKIIEKRQSVAFWCNPISGHATLYWYQQILGQGPKLLIQFQNNGVVDDSQLPKDRFSAERLKGVDSTLKIQPAKLEDSAVYLCASSPGQGMTNTEAFFGQGTRLTVV.

This clone occurred once. V gene TRBV5-6 combines with J gene TRBJ2-2; 9 nucleotides align to TRBD2. Germline CDR1 and CDR2: SGHDT and YYEEEE. The CDR3 loop spans 14 amino acids. With V trimmed by 4 bases and J by 7 bases, 5 bases remained unmatched. The CDR3 sequence is CASSPGSGSGELFF. The CDR3 DNA sequence: TGTGCCAGCAGCCCGGGTAGCGGGAGCGGGGAGCTGTTTTTT.

This clone was counted between two and nine times. The CDR3 DNA is TGTGCCAGCAGCTTTCTAGGGGGCGTTGGGAATGAGCAGTTCTTC. It encodes CASSFLGGVGNEQFF. The chain couples TRBV7-9 to TRBJ2-1; 7 nucleotides align to TRBD1. CDR3 length equals 15 residues. CDR1 and CDR2 (germline): SEHNR, FQNEAQ (reference sequence). V was pared by 3 bases and J by 7 bases, with 9 bases of the junction left unmatched.

CDR3 DNA sequence: TGTGCCAGCAACTTTAGCGGGGTAAGAGCCTACGAGCAGTACTTC. Protein product: CASNFSGVRAYEQYF. V is TRBV21-1 and J is TRBJ2-7; the table's D call, TRBD2, has no DNA check behind it. TRBV21-1 corresponds to a pseudogene. This CDR3 contains 15 residues.

The chain carries TRBV7-2 and TRBJ1-2, with TRBD1 as a possible D gene (5 bases). V was shortened by 3 bases and J by 3 bases, with 11 bases between the two germline ends. The length of the CDR3 is 14 residues. Germline CDR1 is SGHTA and CDR2 is FQGNSA. In DNA form, the CDR3 reads TGTGCCAGCAGCTTCGGCCCGGGGGACTATGGCTACACCTTC. This sequence encodes CASSFGPGDYGYTF.

The V gene is TRBV7-3, the J gene TRBJ1-2; D is possibly TRBD1 (5 bases). The germline V gene has CDR1 SGHTA and CDR2 FQGTGA. Trimming left V 5 bases short and J 8 bases short, with 15 bases between. This CDR3 region has 13 residues. CDR3 bases: TGTGCCAGCAGCCCCCGGAGGGGCGAGGGCTACACCTTC. Its protein product is CASSPRRGEGYTF.

The chain uses TRBV7-3 and TRBJ2-1; possibly TRBD2 for D (6 bases). The CDR3 is 15 residues long. Trimming pared 5 bases from V and 1 base from J, leaving 12 bases between. CDR1 SGHTA and CDR2 FQGTGA come from the germline V gene. CDR3 in amino acids: CASSTRRGSYNEQFF. CDR3 nucleotide sequence: TGTGCCAGCAGCACCCGCCGGGGGTCCTACAATGAGCAGTTCTTC.

This rearrangement joins TRBV2 to TRBJ2-3, with 8 bases lining up with TRBD2. V shed 7 bases and J 6 bases; nucleotides not matched to a gene: 9. The germline V gene encodes CDR1 SNHLY and CDR2 FYNNEI. The CDR3 consists of 14 residues. The chain's CDR3 is CASTGLVGVDTQYF. CDR3 sequence (DNA): TGTGCCAGCACGGGACTAGTTGGGGTGGATACGCAGTATTTT.

This chain connects TRBV28 to TRBJ2-7, with D unresolved. Germline assignment: CDR1 MDHEN and CDR2 SYDVKM. V was cut by 8 bases and J by 1 base, with 6 bases left in between. CDR3 length: 11 amino acids. CDR3 bases: TGTGCCAGCTCTAAGTCCTACGAGCAGTACTTC. Residues: CASSKSYEQYF.